Listed below are T cell receptor beta chains from one sample, sequenced in a study of type 1 regulatory T cells. One entry per CDR3 protein results from TCRdb running MiXCR on the reads. Of 15,000 to 20,000 distinct CDR3 sequences in the sample, roughly a tenth are singletons; the top ten hold over 2.5%. The sequenced material came from CD4+ T cells, either the whole sample or a sorted fraction (not recorded which). The receptors derive from a human donor in good health. Both conserved end residues are part of each CDR3. Fields, in order: clone size, J gene, D gene, V gene, CDR3 protein, CDR3 DNA. A D gene is named only where the DNA matches it firmly. Clone size is not always given. Where it is, it says once, few, many or a class for expanded clones.

>many|TRBJ2-1|NA|TRBV20-1
CSARARYNYNEQFF
TGCAGTGCTAGAGCGCGGTACAACTACAATGAGCAGTTCTTC
>many|TRBJ2-5|NA|TRBV29-1
CSVEGSEETQYF
TGCAGCGTTGAAGGGTCAGAAGAGACCCAGTACTTC
>few|TRBJ1-5|TRBD1|TRBV6-1
CASSGKGQGSFYSNQPQHF
TGTGCCAGTTCCGGAAAGGGACAGGGGAGCTTTTATAGCAATCAGCCCCAGCATTTT
>medium-sized|TRBJ2-7|NA|TRBV28
CASSQAGYEQYF
TGTGCCAGCAGCCAAGCCGGCTACGAGCAGTACTTC
>NA|TRBJ1-5|TRBD1|TRBV7-9
CASSFGTGSNQPQHF
TGTGCCAGCAGCTTCGGGACAGGGAGCAATCAGCCCCAGCATTTT
>NA|TRBJ2-1|NA|TRBV20-1
CSARARSYNEQFF
TGCAGTGCTAGAGCCCGAAGTTACAATGAGCAGTTCTTC
>NA|TRBJ1-2|NA|TRBV6-6
CASSHWGGGYTF
TGTGCCAGCAGCCACTGGGGGGGAGGCTACACCTTC
>many|TRBJ2-1|TRBD1|TRBV30
CAWRRTGYGEQFF
TGTGCCTGGAGGCGGACAGGGTATGGTGAGCAGTTCTTC
>NA|TRBJ1-1|NA|TRBV5-1
CASSLRAEGSNTEAFF
TGCGCCAGCAGCTTGCGGGCTGAGGGGTCGAACACTGAAGCTTTCTTT
>NA|TRBJ2-1|NA|TRBV9
CASSVAPSLVNEQFF
TGTGCCAGCAGCGTAGCTCCCTCACTAGTGAATGAGCAGTTCTTC
>few|TRBJ2-3|TRBD1|TRBV11-2
CASSLGDRDADTQYF
TGTGCCAGCAGCTTAGGGGACAGGGATGCAGATACGCAGTATTTT
>many|TRBJ2-7|NA|TRBV20-1
CSAPGQPSYEQYF
TGCAGTGCACCCGGACAGCCTTCCTACGAGCAGTACTTC
>many|TRBJ2-5|TRBD2|TRBV7-8
CASSLRLAGGPSEETQYF
TGTGCCAGCAGCTTAAGGCTAGCGGGAGGGCCATCGGAAGAGACCCAGTACTTC
>NA|TRBJ2-1|TRBD2|TRBV7-2
CASSPSGRDNEQFF
TGTGCCAGCAGTCCTAGCGGGAGGGACAATGAGCAGTTCTTC
>many|TRBJ2-3|TRBD1|TRBV3-1
CASRQGSTDTQYF
TGTGCCAGTCGACAGGGGAGCACAGATACGCAGTATTTT
>many|TRBJ2-4|NA|TRBV3-1
CASSPPGVDIQYF
TGTGCCAGCAGCCCGCCCGGCGTGGACATTCAGTACTTC
>NA|TRBJ2-3|NA|TRBV7-9
CASSITSPADTQYF
TGTGCCAGCAGCATCACCTCTCCCGCAGATACGCAGTATTTT
>many|TRBJ2-7|NA|TRBV28
CASSLIGYEQYF
TGTGCCAGCAGTTTAATTGGGTACGAGCAGTACTTC
>many|TRBJ2-5|NA|TRBV29-1
CSVEDRGRETQYF
TGCAGCGTTGAAGATCGGGGGCGAGAGACCCAGTACTTC
>few|TRBJ2-4|TRBD2|TRBV11-2
CASSWTSGNIQYF
TGTGCCAGCAGCTGGACTAGCGGGAACATTCAGTACTTC
>few|TRBJ2-2|TRBD2|TRBV7-3
CASSETGTSGMGRTGELFF
TGTGCCAGCAGCGAAACCGGGACTAGCGGAATGGGGCGAACCGGGGAGCTGTTTTTT
>many|TRBJ2-4|TRBD2|TRBV7-9
CASSRTSGGGNIQYF
TGTGCCAGCAGCCGGACTAGCGGGGGAGGCAACATTCAGTACTTC
>NA|TRBJ2-5|TRBD2|TRBV5-1
CASSPLGASGWETQYF
TGCGCCAGCAGCCCGTTGGGGGCTAGCGGGTGGGAGACCCAGTACTTC
>many|TRBJ1-1|NA|TRBV4-3
CASSQATGGVNTEAFF
TGCGCCAGCAGCCAAGCGACCGGCGGCGTGAACACTGAAGCTTTCTTT
>NA|TRBJ2-2|TRBD2|TRBV30
CAWRKAGVDTGELFF
TGTGCCTGGAGAAAAGCGGGAGTCGACACCGGGGAGCTGTTTTTT
>few|TRBJ2-7|NA|TRBV20-1
CSARMPGLSNEQYF
TGCAGTGCTAGAATGCCGGGACTCTCCAACGAGCAGTACTTC
>many|TRBJ2-4|NA|TRBV5-1
CASSLRGVERDIQYF
TGCGCCAGCAGCTTGAGGGGCGTAGAGAGGGACATTCAGTACTTC
>many|TRBJ2-5|TRBD2|TRBV9
CASSSGSWETQYF
TGTGCCAGTTCTAGCGGGAGTTGGGAGACCCAGTACTTC
>many|TRBJ2-3|NA|TRBV28
CASSLSGAGLDTQYF
TGTGCCAGCAGTTTATCGGGGGCAGGGTTGGATACGCAGTATTTT
>many|TRBJ2-1|NA|TRBV20-1
CSARGRSYEQFF
TGCAGTGCTAGAGGGAGGTCCTATGAGCAGTTCTTC
>many|TRBJ1-1|NA|TRBV20-1
CSVSTGLEAFF
TGCAGTGTCTCAACAGGTCTAGAAGCTTTCTTT
>NA|TRBJ2-2|NA|TRBV7-2
CASSRDCYTGELFF
TGTGCCAGTAGCCGGGACTGCTACACCGGGGAGCTGTTTTTT
>NA|TRBJ2-3|TRBD2|TRBV7-2
CASSFTSGTDTQYF
TGTGCCAGCAGCTTTACTAGCGGTACAGATACGCAGTATTTT
>many|TRBJ1-2|NA|TRBV6-5
CASSFEAATKSNYGYTF
TGTGCCAGCAGTTTCGAGGCAGCCACGAAATCCAACTATGGCTACACCTTC
>once|TRBJ2-1|NA|TRBV12-3/TRBV12-4
CASSSSPNEQFF
TGTGCCAGCAGTTCATCCCCTAATGAGCAGTTCTTC
>many|TRBJ2-1|NA|TRBV25-1
CASSESTVVF
TGTGCCAGCAGTGAATCTACCGTGGTCTTC
>many|TRBJ1-5|NA|TRBV7-3
CASSLNSGEPQHF
TGTGCCAGCAGCTTAAACAGCGGTGAGCCCCAGCATTTT
>many|TRBJ1-2|NA|TRBV18
CASSSVQGSGYGYTF
TGTGCCAGCTCATCCGTTCAAGGCAGTGGCTATGGCTACACCTTC
>NA|TRBJ1-2|NA|TRBV3-1
CASSHPAGYGYTF
TGTGCCAGCAGCCACCCGGCCGGCTATGGCTACACCTTC
>medium-sized|TRBJ2-1|NA|TRBV20-1
CSASLGSYNEQFF
TGCAGTGCTAGTCTGGGTTCCTACAATGAGCAGTTCTTC
>medium-sized|TRBJ2-1|TRBD2|TRBV5-1
CASSGTSGRANEQFF
TGCGCCAGCAGCGGGACTAGCGGGAGGGCCAATGAGCAGTTCTTC
>NA|TRBJ2-1|NA|TRBV30
CASLSSRQQFF
TGTGCCTCCCTGAGTAGTCGACAGCAGTTCTTC
>NA|TRBJ2-3|TRBD2|TRBV7-9
CASSPSGGSLVYMQYF
TGTGCCAGCAGTCCCTCGGGCGGGAGTTTGGTCTATATGCAGTATTTT
>many|TRBJ2-2|NA|TRBV5-1
CASSLAIAAPNTGELFF
TGCGCCAGCAGCTTGGCCATCGCAGCCCCGAACACCGGGGAGCTGTTTTTT
>many|TRBJ2-7|NA|TRBV20-1
CSAREYGLGWGSHEQYF
TGCAGTGCTAGAGAATACGGTTTGGGGTGGGGCTCTCACGAGCAGTACTTC
>NA|TRBJ2-5|NA|TRBV9
CASSVVGETQYF
TGTGCCAGCAGCGTAGTTGGGGAGACCCAGTACTTC
>many|TRBJ2-7|TRBD2|TRBV28
CASSLSGRVHYEQYF
TGTGCCAGCAGCTTGAGCGGGAGGGTTCACTACGAGCAGTACTTC
>many|TRBJ1-2|NA|TRBV6-2/TRBV6-3
CASSYSAGNGYTF
TGTGCCAGCAGTTACTCGGCCGGGAATGGCTACACCTTC
>NA|TRBJ2-1|TRBD2|TRBV5-1
CASSDQSFGGSVNEQFF
TGCGCCAGCAGCGACCAAAGTTTCGGCGGGAGTGTCAATGAGCAGTTCTTC
>many|TRBJ2-3|TRBD2|TRBV24-1
CATSDPSGRAADTQYF
TGTGCCACCAGTGACCCTAGCGGGAGGGCCGCAGATACGCAGTATTTT
>few|TRBJ1-2|NA|TRBV12-3/TRBV12-4
CASSLVPENYGCTF
TGTGCCAGCAGTTTAGTCCCGGAGAACTATGGCTGCACCTTC
>NA|TRBJ2-7|NA|TRBV3-1
CASSQGYSYEQYF
TGTGCCAGCAGCCAAGGCTACTCCTACGAGCAGTACTTC
>NA|TRBJ2-2|TRBD2|TRBV7-2
CASNTPGLAATGELFF
TGTGCCAGCAACACACCGGGACTAGCGGCCACCGGGGAGCTGTTTTTT
>many|TRBJ2-3|TRBD1|TRBV27
CASRPLDRGEDTQYF
TGTGCCAGCAGACCTCTGGACAGGGGGGAAGATACGCAGTATTTT
>many|TRBJ1-2|NA|TRBV9
CASSVFPGNGYTF
TGTGCCAGCAGCGTTTTCCCAGGGAATGGCTACACCTTC